The clone carrying this T cell receptor (beta chain) was recorded at least ten times. The target antigen is unknown. The record originates from a study of glioma-infiltrating T cells. The study's findings and limits: Gliomas, especially low-grade, showed above-expected tissue-blood divergence; non-neoplastic patients showed below.

The iRepertoire nested amplicon-rescue multiplex PCR amplified TCR alpha and beta CDR3s from RNA. Each CDR3 protein is one row after TCRdb ran MiXCR on the multiplex PCR reads. The profile shows about 93,000 distinct CDR3 sequences, roughly 40% of them singletons. Sequences were obtained from glioma tissue, nonneoplastic brain tissue, or PBMCs (not recorded which). This TCR was sampled from a human donor with low-grade glioma or glioblastoma, undergoing nonglioma brain surgery, or in good health (not recorded which).

CDR3 nucleotides: TGTGCCAGCATCCCGAGGGCAGGGGAGGGTATGAACACTGAAGCTTTCTTT. This sequence encodes CASIPRAGEGMNTEAFF. V gene TRBV6-1 combines with J gene TRBJ1-1; D may be TRBD1 (6 bases). The CDR3 covers 17 residues. Trimming pared 7 bases from V and 0 bases from J, leaving 21 bases between. The germline V gene encodes CDR1 MNHNS and CDR2 SASEGT.